Following are 13 T cell receptor beta chains from one sample sequenced in a study of cytomegalovirus exposure and HLA in healthy donors. Amplification used 60 Vbeta primers and 13 Jbeta primers. Profiling relied on immunoSEQ multiplex PCR, and the TCRdb table lists in-frame clones only, not all of them. The sample includes 150,000 to 200,000 clones, 70% to 80% of them seen just once. The sample comprised PBMCs. These receptors came from a man aged 30 to 45 in good health and CMV-seronegative.

The rearrangement uses TRBV28 and TRBJ1-4, with D tentatively TRBD1 (6 bases). Per the germline V gene, CDR1 is MDHEN and CDR2 is SYDVKM. Trimming left V 6 bases short and J 6 bases short, with 20 bases between. The CDR3 totals 16 residues. For the CDR3, the DNA is TGTGCCAGCAGCCGATACCAAGGCAGGGGCGATGAAAAACTGTTTTTT. It translates to CASSRYQGRGDEKLFF.

V is TRBV6-1 and J is TRBJ2-7; 7 bases align to TRBD2. The germline V gene encodes CDR1 MNHNS and CDR2 SASEGT. V lost 2 bases, J lost 3 bases, and 7 bases stayed unmatched. This CDR3 is 15 amino acids long. CDR3 nucleotides: TGTGCCAGCAGTGAACACAAGACTAGCAGCTACGAGCAGTACTTC. Its translation is CASSEHKTSSYEQYF.

The chain is built from TRBV10-2 and TRBJ1-2; TRBD1 matches 9 bases. The J segment lost 3 bases and the V segment lost 5 bases, leaving 1 base of the junction unmatched. The CDR3 totals 13 residues. Germline V gene data show CDR1 as WSHSY and CDR2 as SAAADI. The CDR3 protein is CASSWTGDYGYTF. The CDR3 DNA reads TGCGCCAGCAGTTGGACAGGGGACTATGGCTACACCTTC.

CDR3: CASSSGGWGNTEAFF. CDR3 bases: TGTGCCAGCAGCTCTGGAGGTTGGGGGAACACTGAAGCTTTCTTT. The chain is built from TRBV5-4 and TRBJ1-1; no clear D gene. Germline CDR1 and CDR2: SGHNT and YYREEE (reference sequence). The CDR3 covers 15 residues. Trimming pared 3 bases from V and 1 base from J, leaving 13 bases between.

V usage is TRBV9 and J usage is TRBJ2-1, with D perhaps TRBD2 (5 bases). The CDR3 spans 16 residues. Germline CDR1 reads SGDLS; CDR2 reads YYNGEE. V lost 4 bases to trimming and J lost 0 bases, with 14 bases between them. The CDR3 sequence is CASSPSGSSSYNEQFF. CDR3 in DNA: TGTGCCAGCAGCCCCTCGGGGTCCAGCTCCTACAATGAGCAGTTCTTC.

The genes are TRBV9 and TRBJ2-7, with 7 bases fitting TRBD1. Germline-derived CDR1 and CDR2 are SGDLS and YYNGEE. The V and J ends lost 3 bases and 6 bases, in that order; junction bases with no gene match: 9. This CDR3 is built from 14 residues. CDR3 DNA: TGTGCCAGCAGCGCGTTACAGGGGCCAGGCGAGCAGTACTTC. Its protein is CASSALQGPGEQYF.

The gene calls are TRBV18 and TRBJ1-1; TRBD1 matches 7 bases. Germline lookup yields CDR1 KGHSH and CDR2 LQKENI. CDR3 size: 14 residues. V shed 1 base and J 6 bases; nucleotides not matched to a gene: 5. The CDR3 loop is CASSPRAGGPEAFF. The CDR3 DNA follows: TGTGCCAGCTCACCACGGGCAGGGGGACCTGAAGCTTTCTTT.

This clone has just a few counts. The chain carries TRBV19 and TRBJ2-1, with 9 nucleotides matching TRBD1. This CDR3 is built from 16 residues. Unmatched junction bases numbered 8, after V lost 4 bases and J lost 4 bases. From germline, CDR1 is LNHDA and CDR2 SQIVND (reference sequence). The CDR3: CASSTQAGTGYNEQFF. The CDR3 DNA sequence: TGTGCCAGTAGTACCCAGGCCGGGACAGGGTACAATGAGCAGTTCTTC. Drawing the rest from reference TRBV19 and TRBJ2-1, the complete variable domain is DGGITQSPKYLFRKEGQNVTLSCEQNLNHDAMYWYRQDPGQGLRLIYYSQIVNDFQKGDIAEGYSVSREKKESFPLTVTSAQKNPTAFYLCASSTQAGTGYNEQFFGPGTRLTVL.

The rearrangement uses TRBV19 and TRBJ2-1; TRBD2 might be the D (7 bases). Germline-derived CDR1 and CDR2 are LNHDA and SQIVND (reference sequence). Trimming took off 7 bases at V and 10 bases at J, with 20 bases between the two ends. This CDR3 region has 14 residues. CDR3 in amino acids: CASTRAGALLEQFF. DNA of the CDR3: TGTGCCAGTACCCGGGCGGGGGCCCTTCTAGAGCAGTTCTTC.

The chain joins TRBV27 to TRBJ1-5, with 7 positions matching TRBD1. V shed 5 bases and J 3 bases; nucleotides not matched to a gene: 4. The CDR3 has 14 residues. Germline CDR1 MNHEY, CDR2 SMNVEV (reference sequence). CDR3 in DNA: TGTGCCAGCAGTGTGACAGGGTACAATCAGCCCCAGCATTTT. Its translation is CASSVTGYNQPQHF.

The chain carries TRBV7-2 and TRBJ2-1; D unresolved. There are 12 residues in the CDR3. Per germline, CDR1 SGHTA and CDR2 FQGNSA. Trimming removed 0 bases at V and 13 bases at J, with 10 bases between. The CDR3 bases are TGTGCCAGCAGCTTAGCGCTAGGATTTCAGTTCTTC. Translation gives CASSLALGFQFF.

The chain uses TRBV6-5 and TRBJ1-5; D perhaps matches TRBD1 (5 bases). Germline CDR1 reads MNHEY; CDR2 reads SVGAGI. Trimming cost V 0 bases and J 9 bases, with 18 bases left between them. The CDR3 contains 16 residues. The CDR3 reads CASSYSSRQGVSPQHF. The CDR3 bases are TGTGCCAGCAGTTACTCGAGTCGTCAGGGTGTGTCGCCCCAGCATTTT.

This sequence joins TRBV6-1 and TRBJ2-7, with D perhaps matching TRBD2 (6 bases). Trimming took 6 bases from V and 6 from J, leaving 12 bases between them. Looked up from germline, CDR1 is MNHNS and CDR2 is SASEGT. The CDR3 contains 12 residues. The CDR3 region is CASRVLAAEQYF. The CDR3 DNA sequence: TGTGCCAGCAGGGTACTAGCAGCCGAGCAGTACTTC.